This is a list of T cell receptor beta chains from one sample in a study of shared clonotypes between healthy human individuals. The protocol was immunoSEQ multiplex PCR, while the TCRdb copy is restricted to in-frame clones and leaves out a portion. The sample carries millions of clones, just under 95% recorded once. Specimen: naive CD8+ T cells sorted from blood. Receptor source: a man aged 18 to 35 in good health. CDR3s include the opening cysteine and the closing phenylalanine or tryptophan. Each record gives: D gene, clone size, J gene, V gene, CDR3 protein, CDR3 DNA. D genes are given only for firm matches. Clone size is stated in some rows and not others, as once, few, many or a class when expanded.

>NA|NA|TRBJ1-2|TRBV21-1
CASSKGFRAQGSLGNNGYTF
TGTGCCAGCAGCAAAGGCTTTCGAGCCCAAGGATCCTTGGGAAATAATGGCTACACCTTC
>NA|NA|TRBJ2-7|TRBV27
CASSLLAPTTLYEQYF
TGTGCCAGCAGTTTATTGGCCCCCACGACGCTCTACGAGCAGTACTTC
>NA|NA|TRBJ1-2|TRBV19
CASSPRGSYAGYGYTF
TGTGCCAGTAGTCCACGGGGAAGCTACGCGGGTTATGGCTACACCTTC
>NA|NA|TRBJ1-1|TRBV19
CASSSQAGTKAFF
TGTGCCAGTAGTTCCCAAGCCGGGACGAAAGCTTTCTTT
>TRBD2|NA|TRBJ2-3|TRBV4-3
CASSQSLGLAGYTDTQYF
TGCGCCAGCAGCCAATCCCTGGGACTAGCGGGGTACACAGATACGCAGTATTTT
>TRBD1|NA|TRBJ2-7|TRBV9
CASSEAGTGVLYEQYF
TGTGCCAGCAGCGAGGCCGGGACAGGGGTATTGTACGAGCAGTACTTC
>TRBD1|NA|TRBJ2-4|TRBV29-1
CSVIGQGENIQYF
TGCAGCGTGATTGGACAGGGGGAAAACATTCAGTACTTC
>NA|NA|TRBJ1-5|TRBV7-9
CASTLGRDQPQHF
TGTGCCAGCACCCTAGGCAGGGATCAGCCCCAGCATTTT
>NA|NA|TRBJ1-6|TRBV4-1
CAGSQGEVPFYNSPLHF
TGCGCCGGCAGCCAAGGGGAGGTCCCCTTTTATAATTCACCCCTCCACTTT
>NA|NA|TRBJ1-2|TRBV7-2
CASSLDPVVGGYGYTF
TGTGCCAGCAGCTTAGACCCAGTCGTGGGGGGATATGGCTACACCTTC
>TRBD2|once|TRBJ2-1|TRBV7-9
CASSPPPGGTLYNEQFF
TGTGCCAGCAGCCCTCCTCCGGGAGGGACCCTCTACAATGAGCAGTTCTTC
>NA|once|TRBJ1-2|TRBV19
CASSILSTDWRLYGYTF
TGTGCCAGTAGTATCTTGAGTACAGATTGGAGACTATATGGCTACACCTTC
>NA|NA|TRBJ1-5|TRBV6-6
CASSYSTMAQPQHF
TGTGCCAGCAGTTACTCGACAATGGCGCAGCCCCAGCATTTT
>NA|NA|TRBJ2-5|TRBV28
CASSLRTQVTQETQYF
TGTGCCAGCAGTTTAAGGACTCAAGTCACCCAAGAGACCCAGTACTTC
>TRBD1|NA|TRBJ2-7|TRBV19
CASSIYFGTGSYEQYF
TGTGCCAGTAGTATATACTTCGGGACAGGTTCCTACGAGCAGTACTTC
>TRBD1|NA|TRBJ1-1|TRBV12-5
CASGSYRGQGAFF
TGTGCTAGTGGTTCTTACAGGGGACAAGGAGCTTTCTTT
>NA|NA|TRBJ2-1|TRBV14
CASSYYNEQFF
TGTGCCAGCAGCTACTACAATGAGCAGTTCTTC
>NA|NA|TRBJ1-3|TRBV6-5
CASRPDGVSGNTIYF
TGTGCCAGCAGACCCGACGGGGTCTCTGGAAACACCATATATTTT
>TRBD1|NA|TRBJ1-4|TRBV2
CASSVRDSSTNEKLFF
TGTGCCAGCAGTGTGAGGGACAGCTCGACTAATGAAAAACTGTTTTTT
>NA|NA|TRBJ2-3|TRBV10-1
CASSESQGPDTQYF
TGCGCCAGCAGTGAGTCTCAGGGCCCAGATACGCAGTATTTT
>TRBD2|NA|TRBJ2-1|TRBV13
CASSSRASGRVRDNEQFF
TGTGCCAGCAGCTCGAGGGCTAGCGGGAGAGTAAGGGACAATGAGCAGTTCTTC
>NA|NA|TRBJ2-5|TRBV2
CASRSQQGGIETQYF
TGTGCCAGCAGATCACAACAGGGAGGGATAGAGACCCAGTACTTC
>NA|NA|TRBJ1-2|TRBV4-3
CASSQDRGPNYGYTF
TGCGCCAGCAGCCAAGACAGGGGACCCAACTATGGCTACACCTTC
>TRBD1|NA|TRBJ1-2|TRBV27
CATRPGGAFYGYTF
TGTGCCACCCGGCCAGGGGGCGCATTCTATGGCTACACCTTC
>TRBD2|NA|TRBJ2-1|TRBV9
CASSVSSGTYNEQFF
TGTGCCAGCAGCGTATCTAGCGGGACCTACAATGAGCAGTTCTTC